This is a list of T cell receptor beta chains from one sample in a study of blood T cell repertoires in COVID-19. The method was immunoSEQ multiplex PCR; TCRdb's version includes in-frame clones alone and lacks a portion of them. The table records 150,000 or so clones, around four fifths of them present only once. The sequenced sample consisted of peripheral blood. These receptors were taken from a woman in her thirties or forties with active or convalescent COVID-19. CDR3s include the opening cysteine and the closing phenylalanine or tryptophan.

j_call: TRBJ1-1; v_call: TRBV7-8; cdr3_aa: CASSLGPWESMNTEAFF
j_call: TRBJ1-2; v_call: TRBV6-1; cdr3_aa: CASSARVDGGFYGYTF
j_call: TRBJ1-1; v_call: TRBV23-1; cdr3_aa: CASRAGTEAFF
j_call: TRBJ1-2; v_call: TRBV7-2; cdr3_aa: CASSLVTGGNYGYTF
j_call: TRBJ1-2; v_call: TRBV9; cdr3_aa: CASSPREGGGGYTF
j_call: TRBJ1-1; v_call: TRBV7-2; cdr3_aa: CASSIADSYTEAFF
j_call: TRBJ2-2; v_call: TRBV11-2; cdr3_aa: CASSSSGSPTGELFF
j_call: TRBJ1-1; v_call: TRBV28; cdr3_aa: CASRTGRGSTEAFF
j_call: TRBJ2-3; v_call: TRBV7-9; cdr3_aa: CASTIRGTGGIPSTDTQYF
j_call: TRBJ1-4; v_call: TRBV5-6; cdr3_aa: CASSRETGDEKLFF
j_call: TRBJ1-5; v_call: TRBV30; cdr3_aa: CAWSGGTGGINQPQHF
j_call: TRBJ1-1; v_call: TRBV6-1; cdr3_aa: CASSPTVNTEAFF
j_call: TRBJ2-4; v_call: TRBV5-1; cdr3_aa: CASSPGRQGATKNIQYF
j_call: TRBJ2-3; v_call: TRBV10-2; cdr3_aa: CASSSGASTDTQYF
j_call: TRBJ2-2; v_call: TRBV29-1; cdr3_aa: CSVVGTPEGTGELFF
j_call: TRBJ1-1; v_call: TRBV7-6; cdr3_aa: CASSLGGRGTQNTEAFF
j_call: TRBJ1-5; v_call: TRBV27; cdr3_aa: CASSFARGYGSNQPQHF
j_call: TRBJ2-3; v_call: TRBV2; cdr3_aa: CASSEVGPTQYF
j_call: TRBJ1-5; v_call: TRBV2; cdr3_aa: CASTKLGGSNQPQHF
j_call: TRBJ1-5; v_call: TRBV5-1; cdr3_aa: CASSRTGGPNQPQHF
j_call: TRBJ1-4; v_call: TRBV6-6; cdr3_aa: CASSYLRQGTNEKLFF
j_call: TRBJ1-1; v_call: TRBV5-6; cdr3_aa: CASSWTDRWNTEAFF
j_call: TRBJ2-7; v_call: TRBV18; cdr3_aa: CASSPDLDMGEQYF
j_call: TRBJ1-4; v_call: TRBV7-9; cdr3_aa: CASSFPRVTQSPRGEKLFF
j_call: TRBJ1-1; v_call: TRBV5-6; cdr3_aa: CASTLGIGGTEAFF
j_call: TRBJ1-1; v_call: TRBV19; cdr3_aa: CASSGGVDAEAFF
j_call: TRBJ2-1; v_call: TRBV7-2; cdr3_aa: CASSSRSGFYNEQFF
j_call: TRBJ2-6; v_call: TRBV19; cdr3_aa: CASSGLAGSSGANVLTF
j_call: TRBJ1-5; v_call: TRBV19; cdr3_aa: CASSSLGGGNQPQHF
j_call: TRBJ1-2; v_call: TRBV6-5; cdr3_aa: CASRARQGNYGYTF
j_call: TRBJ2-5; v_call: TRBV2; cdr3_aa: CASSYSTQTQYF
j_call: TRBJ2-5; v_call: TRBV28; cdr3_aa: CASSRHRGHETQYF
j_call: TRBJ1-1; v_call: TRBV7-2; cdr3_aa: CASSLATGWAEAFF
j_call: TRBJ1-4; v_call: TRBV27; cdr3_aa: CASSLRAATNEKLFF
j_call: TRBJ1-2; v_call: TRBV15; cdr3_aa: CATSSYQGNYGYTF
j_call: TRBJ1-1; v_call: TRBV6-5; cdr3_aa: CASTRRGNTEAFF
j_call: TRBJ1-6; v_call: TRBV2; cdr3_aa: CASMQGILGNSPLHF
j_call: TRBJ1-2; v_call: TRBV28; cdr3_aa: CASRTGNSYGYTF
j_call: TRBJ1-6; v_call: TRBV9; cdr3_aa: CASSAQQGAYNSPLHF
j_call: TRBJ1-1; v_call: TRBV5-1; cdr3_aa: CASSLDGLNTEAFF
j_call: TRBJ2-7; v_call: TRBV13; cdr3_aa: CASSQGAGYEQYF
j_call: TRBJ1-2; v_call: TRBV27; cdr3_aa: CASSFFVPSGGPGLFYGYTF
j_call: TRBJ1-6; v_call: TRBV28; cdr3_aa: CASTPGGTGNSPLHF